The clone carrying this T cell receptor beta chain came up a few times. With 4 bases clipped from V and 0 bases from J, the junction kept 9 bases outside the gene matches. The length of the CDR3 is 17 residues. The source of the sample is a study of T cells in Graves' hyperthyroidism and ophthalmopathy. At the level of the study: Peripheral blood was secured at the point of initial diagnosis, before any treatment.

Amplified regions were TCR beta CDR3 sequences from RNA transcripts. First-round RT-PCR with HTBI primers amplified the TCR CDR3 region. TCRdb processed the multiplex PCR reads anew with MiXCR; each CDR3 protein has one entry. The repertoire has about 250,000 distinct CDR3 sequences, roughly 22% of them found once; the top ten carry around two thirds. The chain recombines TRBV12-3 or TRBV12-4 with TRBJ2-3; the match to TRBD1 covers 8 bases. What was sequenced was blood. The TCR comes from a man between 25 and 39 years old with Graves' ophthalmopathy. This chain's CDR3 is CASSSGTGAPSTDTQYF. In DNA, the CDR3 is TGTGCCAGCAGTTCCGGGACAGGCGCCCCTAGCACAGATACGCAGTATTTT.